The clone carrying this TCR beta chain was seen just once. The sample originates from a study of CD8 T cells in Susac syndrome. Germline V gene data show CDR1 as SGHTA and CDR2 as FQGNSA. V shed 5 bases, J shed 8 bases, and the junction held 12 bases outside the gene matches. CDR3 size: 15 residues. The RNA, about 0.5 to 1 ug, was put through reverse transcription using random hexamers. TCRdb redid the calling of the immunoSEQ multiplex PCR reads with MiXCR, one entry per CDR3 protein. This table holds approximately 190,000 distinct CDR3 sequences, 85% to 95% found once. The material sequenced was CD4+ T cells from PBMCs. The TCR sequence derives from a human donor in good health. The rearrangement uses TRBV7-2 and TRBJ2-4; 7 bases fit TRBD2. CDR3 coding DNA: TGTGCCAGCAGCCGGGAGGCCCGGGGAGTGGACATTCAGTACTTC. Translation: CASSREARGVDIQYF.